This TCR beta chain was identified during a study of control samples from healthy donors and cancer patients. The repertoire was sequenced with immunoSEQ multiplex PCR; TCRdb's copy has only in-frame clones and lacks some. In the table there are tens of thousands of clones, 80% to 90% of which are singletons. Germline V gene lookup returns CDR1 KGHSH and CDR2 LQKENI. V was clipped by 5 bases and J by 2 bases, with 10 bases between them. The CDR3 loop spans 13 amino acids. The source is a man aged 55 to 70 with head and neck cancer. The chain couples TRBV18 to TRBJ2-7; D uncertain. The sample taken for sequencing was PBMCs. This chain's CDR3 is CASSSMEPYEQYF. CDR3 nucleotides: TGTGCCAGCTCAAGCATGGAGCCCTACGAGCAGTACTTC.